This record looks at one T cell receptor beta chain sequence and its context. Its antigen is still unknown. The ends were cut back, 5 bases at V and 2 bases at J, with 21 bases in the middle. The CDR3 length is 17 residues. Germline values: CDR1 MDHEN, CDR2 SYDVKM. Repertoires were generated with immunoSEQ multiplex PCR, while TCRdb's copy carries only in-frame clones and drops some. The sample has around 700,000 clones, roughly 70% seen once; the top ten hold more than 1.5%. The source of the sample is a study of shared clonotypes between healthy human individuals. Broader study findings: A small donor pool kept down the genetic and exposure-history diversity that was represented.

All the donors were Caucasian adults who lived in Nashville, Tennessee. V and J are TRBV28 and TRBJ1-2; unclear D gene. Sequenced sample: memory CD4+ T cells sorted from blood. Subset specified: CD45RA-negative fraction. The receptor comes from a woman aged 25 to 39 in good health. DNA for the CDR3: TGTGCCAGCAGTGCCGTCTGGGCTATCAGACTCAACTATGGCTACACCTTC. It codes for CASSAVWAIRLNYGYTF.